A selection of T cell receptor beta chains follows, all from one sample in a study of blood T cell repertoires in COVID-19. Assay: immunoSEQ multiplex PCR; the TCRdb copy retains only in-frame clones and omits some. This table has 97,000 or so clones, about 90% appearing once. What was sequenced was peripheral blood. All receptors derive from a woman between 50 and 59 years old with COVID-19, enrolled during active disease. CDR3s include the opening cysteine and the closing phenylalanine or tryptophan. The D gene is left open where the match is weak. Clone size, where shown, is once, few, many, or a class for clones that have expanded.

d_call j_call v_call clone_size cdr3_nt cdr3_aa
TRBD1 TRBJ1-2 TRBV9 . TGTGCCAGCAGCGTTAGACAGGGGGATGACTATGGCTACACCTTC CASSVRQGDDYGYTF
TRBD1 TRBJ1-1 TRBV27 . TGTGCCAGCAGTACAGGGGGCATTGGTGAAGCTTTCTTT CASSTGGIGEAFF
TRBD1 TRBJ1-4 TRBV27 . TGTGCCAGTCGTCGTATTAGGGGACAGGGGGTATACGAAAAACTGTTTTTT CASRRIRGQGVYEKLFF
TRBD1 TRBJ2-7 TRBV5-1 . TGCGCCAGCAGCGGGGACAGTTCCTCCTACGAGCAGTACTTC CASSGDSSSYEQYF
. TRBJ1-5 TRBV6-5 . TGTGCCAGCAGTTACAACAGGGATAGCAATCAGCCCCAGCATTTT CASSYNRDSNQPQHF
TRBD1 TRBJ1-2 TRBV19 . TGTGCCAGTAGTGCCTCGACAGGGGTACGCGGCTACACCTTC CASSASTGVRGYTF
. TRBJ1-5 TRBV19 . TGTGCCAGTAGTATACAGGGATTTCAGCCCCAGCATTTT CASSIQGFQPQHF
. TRBJ1-4 TRBV6-5 . TGTGCCAGCACGAATCCGAGGGCTGAAAATGAAAAACTGTTTTTT CASTNPRAENEKLFF
. TRBJ2-2 TRBV29-1 . TGCAGCGTTGAAGGTTGGCAGGTTAACACCGGGGAGCTGTTTTTT CSVEGWQVNTGELFF
. TRBJ2-7 TRBV2 . TGTGCCAGCAGTGGGAGACAGGTCAACGAGCAGTACTTC CASSGRQVNEQYF
TRBD1 TRBJ2-3 TRBV7-9 . TGTGCCAGCAGACTCGACAGGGAATACACAGATACGCAGTATTTT CASRLDREYTDTQYF
TRBD2 TRBJ2-2 TRBV18 . TGTGCCAGCTCACCGCCTAGCGGGGGTTCGAACACCGGGGAGCTGTTTTTT CASSPPSGGSNTGELFF
. TRBJ2-1 TRBV4-2 . TGTGCCAGCAGCCAAGAATCGGATATGTGGGGGCCATACAATGAGCAGTTCTTC CASSQESDMWGPYNEQFF
TRBD2 TRBJ2-5 TRBV3-1/TRBV3-2 . TGTGCCAGCAGCCCAATTAGCGGGGGGGCCTGGGAGACCCAGTACTTC CASSPISGGAWETQYF
. TRBJ1-1 TRBV29-1 . TGCAGCGTTGAAGATCAGGTGGGGGGTCCAGCTTTCTTT CSVEDQVGGPAFF
. TRBJ2-2 TRBV30 . TGTGCCTGGAGTTCGGGGGTGGCCACCGGGGAGCTGTTTTTT CAWSSGVATGELFF
. TRBJ2-7 TRBV5-1 once TGCGCCAGCAGCGAACAGGGGGGGTCCTACGAGCAGTACTTC CASSEQGGSYEQYF
TRBD2 TRBJ2-5 TRBV28 . TGTGCCAGCCGACTAGCGGGGGACCAAGAGACCCAGTACTTC CASRLAGDQETQYF
TRBD1 TRBJ2-2 TRBV7-2 . TGTGCCAGCAGCCCGGGGACAGGGGCCCGGGAGCTGTTTTTT CASSPGTGARELFF
. TRBJ2-1 TRBV10-3 . TGTGCCATCAGTGATTCGACACGCGTGGGTGAGCAGTTCTTC CAISDSTRVGEQFF
TRBD1 TRBJ2-3 TRBV24-1 . TGTGCCACCAGTGACACCGGACAGGGGGCCAGGGATACGCAGTATTTT CATSDTGQGARDTQYF
. TRBJ2-7 TRBV19 . TGTGCCAGTGCTGGCCTCTCCTACGAGCAGTACTTC CASAGLSYEQYF
. TRBJ2-6 TRBV7-2 . TGTGCCAGCACCCCCGGGGGATCTGGGGCCAACGTCCTGACTTTC CASTPGGSGANVLTF
. TRBJ2-7 TRBV7-9 . TGTGCCAGCAGCGACTTGAGCGGAACAGATACCGCTTACGAGCAGTACTTC CASSDLSGTDTAYEQYF
. TRBJ2-5 TRBV7-9 . TGTGCCAGCAGCTCATTTGCGACTAGTAGAGAGACCCAGTACTTC CASSSFATSRETQYF
. TRBJ1-4 TRBV3-1/TRBV3-2 . TGTGCCAGCAGCCACCGGGGGGACACCGGAAGCGAAAAACTGTTTTTT CASSHRGDTGSEKLFF
TRBD1 TRBJ2-3 TRBV19 once TGTGCCAGTAGTATAGACCCTAGGACAGGGACAGATACGCAGTATTTT CASSIDPRTGTDTQYF
TRBD2 TRBJ2-7 TRBV11-2 . TGTGCCAGCAGCTTAGTTACCTTTGTAGCGGGGGGTTATTACGAGCAGTACTTC CASSLVTFVAGGYYEQYF
TRBD1 TRBJ1-2 TRBV12-3/TRBV12-4 . TGTGCCAGCAGTTTGCAGGGGGCCGATGGCTACACCTTC CASSLQGADGYTF
. TRBJ2-3 TRBV6-4 . TGTGCCAGCAGTGACTCGGGGAAGGGGGTTAACACAGATACGCAGTATTTT CASSDSGKGVNTDTQYF
. TRBJ1-1 TRBV3-1/TRBV3-2 . TGTGCCAGCAGCCACGACAACATGAACACTGAAGCTTTCTTT CASSHDNMNTEAFF
. TRBJ2-3 TRBV5-4 . TGTGCCAGCAGCTTGGCTCCCCAGGGCGGAAGCACAGATACGCAGTATTTT CASSLAPQGGSTDTQYF
TRBD1 TRBJ2-7 TRBV10-3 . TGTGCCATCACTCCGGGACAGACCTACGAGCAGTACTTC CAITPGQTYEQYF
. TRBJ2-2 TRBV12-3/TRBV12-4 once TGTGCCAGCAGTTATGTCAACTCCGGGGAGCTGTTTTTT CASSYVNSGELFF
. TRBJ2-3 TRBV5-4 . TGTGCCAGCAGCTTCGCGCGTCAAGACTTCACAGATACGCAGTATTTT CASSFARQDFTDTQYF
. TRBJ1-1 TRBV5-1 . TGCGCCAGCAGCCGTTGGGTAGAAAGGGGTGAAGCTTTCTTT CASSRWVERGEAFF
. TRBJ2-7 TRBV7-9 . TGTGCCAGCAGCTCGCAGGGCGGCGAGCAGTACTTC CASSSQGGEQYF
. TRBJ1-5 TRBV6-5 . TGTGCCAGCAGAGTAGGGGGTACCAATCAGCCCCAGCATTTT CASRVGGTNQPQHF
. TRBJ1-5 TRBV6-6 . TGTGCCAGCAGTTACCCGGAGGGCAATCAGCCCCAGCATTTT CASSYPEGNQPQHF
. TRBJ2-2 TRBV9 once TGTGCCAGCAGCGTAGAGTCGGGCACCGGGGAGCTGTTTTTT CASSVESGTGELFF
TRBD2 TRBJ2-1 TRBV9 few TGTGCCAGCAGCGTTGGACTAGCGGGGGGTGACAATGAGCAGTTCTTC CASSVGLAGGDNEQFF
TRBD2 TRBJ2-1 TRBV5-4 . TGTGCCAGCAGCTTGGCGGGACTAGACTACAATGAGCAGTTCTTC CASSLAGLDYNEQFF
. TRBJ2-5 TRBV9 . TGTGCCAGCAGCGTAGACGTAGGACAGATCCAAGAGACCCAGTACTTC CASSVDVGQIQETQYF
TRBD1 TRBJ2-7 TRBV5-1 . TGCGCCAGCAGCTTGGAACAGGGGGCTTACTACGAGCAGTACTTC CASSLEQGAYYEQYF
. TRBJ2-5 TRBV7-7 few TGTGCCAGCAGCTTAGAGGGGATCTCAGGGGAGACCCAGTACTTC CASSLEGISGETQYF
. TRBJ1-3 TRBV2 few TGTGCCAGCAGTAAAGAGACAGGCTACTCTGGAAACACCATATATTTT CASSKETGYSGNTIYF
. TRBJ1-2 TRBV7-9 . TGTGCCAGCAGCTTACAGGGGAACTATGGCTACACCTTC CASSLQGNYGYTF
. TRBJ2-7 TRBV6-5 . TGTGCCAGCAGTTTCCGCCCTCTGGGCACCTACGAGCAGTACTTC CASSFRPLGTYEQYF
TRBD2 TRBJ2-1 TRBV15 . TGTGCCACCAGCAGAGCCCCGTTCACCGCCGGACTAGCGGGGGGCCTCCTACAGAATGAGCAGTTCTTC CATSRAPFTAGLAGGLLQNEQFF
. TRBJ2-3 TRBV6-8 . TGTGCCAGCAGTTATGGGGCGGGGACTCGCACAGATACGCAGTATTTT CASSYGAGTRTDTQYF